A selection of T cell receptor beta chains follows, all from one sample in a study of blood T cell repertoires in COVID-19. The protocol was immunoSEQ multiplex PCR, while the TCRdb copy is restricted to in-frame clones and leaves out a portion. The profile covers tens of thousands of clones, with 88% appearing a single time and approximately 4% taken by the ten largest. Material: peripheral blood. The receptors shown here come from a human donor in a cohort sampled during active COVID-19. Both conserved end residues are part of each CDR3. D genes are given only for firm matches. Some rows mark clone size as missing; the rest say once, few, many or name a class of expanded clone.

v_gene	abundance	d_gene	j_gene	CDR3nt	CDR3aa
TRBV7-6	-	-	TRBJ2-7	TGTGCCAGCAGTCTCTACGAGCAGTACTTC	CASSLYEQYF
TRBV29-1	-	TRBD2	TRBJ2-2	TGCAGCGTAGGGACTAGCCTTCCCGGGGAGCTGTTTTTT	CSVGTSLPGELFF
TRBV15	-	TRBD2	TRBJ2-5	TGTGCCACCAGCAGAGATCCCGGGAGGGCCCAGTACTTC	CATSRDPGRAQYF
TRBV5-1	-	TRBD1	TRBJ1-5	TGCGCCAGCAGCTTCGACAGGGGGGATCAGCCCCAGCATTTT	CASSFDRGDQPQHF
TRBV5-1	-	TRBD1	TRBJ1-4	TGCGCCAGCAGCTTGGAAGGGACAGATGGTAGAGAAAAACTGTTTTTT	CASSLEGTDGREKLFF
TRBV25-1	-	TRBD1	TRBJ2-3	TGTGCCAGCAGTGGGGGACAGCCCATTGGAAGCACAGATACGCAGTATTTT	CASSGGQPIGSTDTQYF
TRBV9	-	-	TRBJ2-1	TGTGCCAGCAGCGATCGTCTAGCGGTCGGGACAAATGAGCAGTTCTTC	CASSDRLAVGTNEQFF
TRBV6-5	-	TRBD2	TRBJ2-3	TGTGCCAGCAAACTAGCGGGAGGGCCGAACGATACGCAGTATTTT	CASKLAGGPNDTQYF
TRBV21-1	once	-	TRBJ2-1	TGTGCCAGCAGCAAATTAGGTGAGCGGGACTCCTACAATGAGCAGTTCTTC	CASSKLGERDSYNEQFF
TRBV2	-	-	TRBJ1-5	TGTGCCAGCAGTGAATTGCAGGAACATCAGCCCCAGCATTTT	CASSELQEHQPQHF
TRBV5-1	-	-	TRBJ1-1	TGCGCCAGCAGCTCGCCTGCCACAACCCTCGAAGCTTTCTTT	CASSSPATTLEAFF
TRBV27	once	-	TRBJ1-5	TGTGCGACCGGGGGGGGTGATAGCAATCAGCCCCAGCATTTT	CATGGGDSNQPQHF
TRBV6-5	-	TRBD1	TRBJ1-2	TGTGCCAGCAGTTCCGGACAGGGGACCTATGGCTACACCTTC	CASSSGQGTYGYTF
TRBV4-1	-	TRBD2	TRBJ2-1	TGCGCCAGCAGCCAGGGTCCGACTAGCGGGTCTTACAATGAGCAGTTCTTC	CASSQGPTSGSYNEQFF
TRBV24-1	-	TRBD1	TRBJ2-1	TGTGCCACCAGTGTTCTGACAGGGGGTAATGAGCAGTTCTTC	CATSVLTGGNEQFF
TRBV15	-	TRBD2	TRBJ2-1	TGTGCCACCAGCAGGAAAAGCGGGAGTGAAGCTGAGCAGTTCTTC	CATSRKSGSEAEQFF
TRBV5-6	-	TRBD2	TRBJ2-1	TGTGCCAGCAGCTTGGGACTAGCGGCTTGGGATGAGCAGTTCTTC	CASSLGLAAWDEQFF
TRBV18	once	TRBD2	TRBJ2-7	TGTGCCAGCTCACCAAGGACTAGCGGGACCTACGAGCAGTACTTC	CASSPRTSGTYEQYF
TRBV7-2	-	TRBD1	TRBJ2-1	TGTGCCAGCACCCCTAGGACAGGGGGCTCCTACAATGAGCAGTTCTTC	CASTPRTGGSYNEQFF
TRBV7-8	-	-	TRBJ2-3	TGTGCCAGCAGCTTAGCCCGGGGGGATACGCAGTATTTT	CASSLARGDTQYF
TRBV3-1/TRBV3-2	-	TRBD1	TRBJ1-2	TGTGCCAGCAGCCGGACAGGGACCCCAATACCAAACTATGGCTACACCTTC	CASSRTGTPIPNYGYTF
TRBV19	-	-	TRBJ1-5	TGTGCCAGTAAGCCGGGTCTCGAGAATCAGCCCCAGCATTTT	CASKPGLENQPQHF
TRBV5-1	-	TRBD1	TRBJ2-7	TGCGCCAGCAGCTTAATAGCACGACAGGGGGCGTTTTACGAGCAGTACTTC	CASSLIARQGAFYEQYF
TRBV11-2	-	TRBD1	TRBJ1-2	TGTGCCAGCAGCTTGACCCGACAGGGTTCGGGGGGCTACACCTTC	CASSLTRQGSGGYTF
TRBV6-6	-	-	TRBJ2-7	TGTGCCAGCAGTCCGCCTCCGGGACACTACGAGCAGTACTTC	CASSPPPGHYEQYF
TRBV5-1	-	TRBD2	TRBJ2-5	TGCGCCAGCAGCTTCGGGAGGGCCCGAGAGACCCAGTACTTC	CASSFGRARETQYF
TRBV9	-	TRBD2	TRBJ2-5	TGTGCCAGCAGCCAAGGACTAGCGGGAGGAGAGACCCAGTACTTC	CASSQGLAGGETQYF
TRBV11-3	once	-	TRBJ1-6	TGTGCCAGCAGCTTAGGACAGTATAATTCACCCCTCCACTTT	CASSLGQYNSPLHF
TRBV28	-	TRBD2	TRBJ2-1	TGTGCCAGCAGACCTTCCTTCAGCGGGAGTGTCTACAATGAGCAGTTCTTC	CASRPSFSGSVYNEQFF
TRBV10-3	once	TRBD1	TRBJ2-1	TGTGCCATCAGTGATAGGGCAGGGGGTTTGGATGAGCAGTTCTTC	CAISDRAGGLDEQFF
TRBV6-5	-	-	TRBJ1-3	TGTGCCAGCAGTAACCGAGCGGGGACTGGAAACACCATATATTTT	CASSNRAGTGNTIYF
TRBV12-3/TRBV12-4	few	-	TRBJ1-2	TGTGCCAGCAGCACTCGGTCTTATGGCTACACCTTC	CASSTRSYGYTF
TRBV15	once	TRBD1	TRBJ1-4	TGTGCCACCAGCTCGGGGACAGATAATGAAAAACTGTTTTTT	CATSSGTDNEKLFF
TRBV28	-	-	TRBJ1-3	TGTGCCAGCAGTTTCGCGGGGTCAAGCTCTGGAAACACCATATATTTT	CASSFAGSSSGNTIYF
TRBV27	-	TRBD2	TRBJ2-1	TGTGCCAGCAGTTACCTCAGGGTAGCGGGAGTCACTGAGCAGTTCTTC	CASSYLRVAGVTEQFF
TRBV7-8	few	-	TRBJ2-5	TGTGCCAGCAGCTCAAGACTAAAACAAGAGACCCAGTACTTC	CASSSRLKQETQYF
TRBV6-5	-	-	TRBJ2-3	TGTGCCAGTCCCGACAGCCCGAGCACAGATACGCAGTATTTT	CASPDSPSTDTQYF
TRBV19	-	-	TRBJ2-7	TGTGCCAGTAGAGATGGCAGGGACTCCTACGAGCAGTACTTC	CASRDGRDSYEQYF
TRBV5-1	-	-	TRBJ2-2	TGCGCCAGCAGCTCGCGGCGACCGGGGGACACCGGGGAGCTGTTTTTT	CASSSRRPGDTGELFF
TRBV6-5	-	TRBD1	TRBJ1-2	TGTGCCAGCAGCGATGGGCCAGGGGGCTTCTATGGCTACACCTTC	CASSDGPGGFYGYTF